Listed here are 21 T cell receptor beta chains from one sample, sequenced in a study of Graves' ophthalmopathy and Graves' hyperthyroidism. The TCR beta CDR3 regions underwent amplification from RNA transcripts. First-round RT-PCR employed HTBI primers, with a second-round multiplex PCR after it. TCRdb ran MiXCR on the multiplex PCR reads and lists one entry per CDR3 protein. The sample holds around 1.1 million distinct CDR3 sequences, about two fifths seen once. The sample consisted of peripheral blood or thyroid tissue (not recorded which). The receptors come from an adult man with Graves' hyperthyroidism.

The chain joins TRBV7-9 to TRBJ2-7, with no clear D. CDR3 length: 16 residues. Germline CDR1 reads SEHNR; CDR2 reads FQNEAQ (reference sequence). V was cut by 4 bases and J by 0 bases, with 16 bases left in between. This CDR3 is CASSSQSHRSSYEQYF. The CDR3 DNA reads TGTGCCAGCAGCTCACAAAGTCATCGGAGCTCCTACGAGCAGTACTTC.

With respect to this clonotype: The junction differs from germline at one of its ends, possibly a read error. The chain carries TRBV10-3 and TRBJ1-4; 7 bases line up with TRBD1. CDR1 and CDR2 from the germline V gene are ENHRY and SYGVKD. The CDR3 runs 15 residues. The CDR3 is CASSDDRVPNEKLFF. In DNA, the CDR3 is TGTGCCAGCAGTGACGACAGGGTTCCAAACGAAAAACTGTTTTTT.

The chain combines TRBV3-1 with TRBJ1-2; D gene uncertain. The CDR3 sequence is 14 residues long. V was cut by 4 bases and J by 3 bases, with 12 bases left in between. Germline lookup yields CDR1 LGHDT and CDR2 YNNKEL (reference sequence). As DNA, the CDR3 is TGTGCCAGCAGCCCGGGGAAACCCTACTATGGCTACACCTTC. Protein sequence: CASSPGKPYYGYTF. The entire variable domain, with the rest obtained from reference TRBV3-1 and TRBJ1-2, is as follows: DTAVSQTPKYLVTQMGNDKSIKCEQNLGHDTMYWYKQDSKKFLKIMFSYNNKELIINETVPNRFSPKSPDKAHLNLHINSLELGDSAVYFCASSPGKPYYGYTFGSGTRLTVV.

The rearrangement links TRBV10-3 to TRBJ2-3; TRBD2 matches at 10 bases. The CDR3 has 15 residues. CDR1 is ENHRY, CDR2 SYGVKD, per germline. Trimming removed 8 bases from V and 4 bases from J; junction bases left unmatched: 9. The DNA for the CDR3 is TGTGCCATCTCCCTAGCGGGAGAGTTCGCAGATACGCAGTATTTT. This codes for CAISLAGEFADTQYF.

Note on this clonotype: The junction shows a germline mismatch at one end, possibly a read error. V and J are TRBV25-1 and TRBJ2-6, with unresolved D. The CDR3 length is 13 residues. Germline-derived CDR1 and CDR2 are MGHDK and SYGVNS. The CDR3 is CACSGTGANVLTF. The CDR3 DNA is TGTGCCTGCAGTGGCACAGGGGCCAACGTCCTGACTTTC.

This clonotype was found a few times. The DNA is left out, because the CDR3 cannot be placed on it with certainty; the CDR3 is given as TCRdb lists it. The gene calls are TRBV12-3 or TRBV12-4 and TRBJ2-5; the DNA was not compared with TRBD1, the D call given in the table. Termini included, the CDR3 measures 21 amino acids. CDR3: CASSPLDRGVGYTFGSGTQYF.

On this clonotype itself: A read error is likely, as this CDR3 ends without the conserved phenylalanine or tryptophan. V is TRBV19 and J is TRBJ2-7, with 8 positions matching TRBD2. This CDR3 contains 12 residues. The V gene end was trimmed by 9 bases and the J gene end by 7 bases; junction bases not matched to a gene: 8. CDR1 and CDR2 (germline): LNHDA, SQIVND (reference sequence). CDR3 sequence (DNA): TGTGCCAGCAGCGGGGGTCGAAGGGAGCAGTACCTC. This codes for CASSGGRREQYL.

The CDR3 region is CASSLDLGSINYGYTF. Here the CDR3 DNA reads TGCGCCAGCAGCTTGGATCTCGGCAGCATTAACTATGGCTACACCTTC. The chain recombines TRBV5-1 with TRBJ1-2; D unclear. The CDR3 loop spans 16 amino acids. V was clipped by 0 bases and J by 1 base, with 13 bases between them. The germline CDR1 and CDR2 sequences are SGHRS and YFSETQ.

The chain combines TRBV19 with TRBJ2-2; TRBD2 matches at 7 bases. CDR1 and CDR2 (germline): LNHDA, SQIVND (reference sequence). The CDR3 totals 16 residues. V shed 8 bases and J 1 base; nucleotides not matched to a gene: 10. CDR3 sequence: CASGYGRALNTGELFF. The CDR3 region has the DNA TGTGCCAGTGGTTATGGGAGGGCCTTGAACACCGGGGAGCTGTTTTTT.

In its sample, this clonotype was seen a few times. Germline is not matched at one junction end, which may reflect a read error. The V gene is TRBV3-1, the J gene TRBJ1-5; D unclear. Germline V gene data show CDR1 as LGHDT and CDR2 as YNNKEL (reference sequence). This CDR3 has 14 amino acids. This CDR3 is CASNQSGLRQPQHF. CDR3 bases: TGTGCCAGCAACCAATCAGGACTACGGCAGCCCCAGCATTTT.

The V gene is TRBV10-3, the J gene TRBJ1-2; 8 bases are shared with TRBD1. This CDR3 has 14 amino acids. Looked up from germline, CDR1 is ENHRY and CDR2 is SYGVKD. Unmatched junction bases numbered 8, after V lost 6 bases and J lost 5 bases. The CDR3 DNA reads TGTGCCATCAGCCCGGGACAGGCGAGATATGGCTACACCTTC. It translates to CAISPGQARYGYTF.

The chain is built from TRBV2 and TRBJ1-1; TRBD1 might be the D (5 bases). V was clipped by 6 bases and J by 2 bases, with 13 bases between them. The CDR3 sequence is 14 residues long. Germline V lookup: CDR1 SNHLY, CDR2 FYNNEI. CDR3 protein: CASSPDKINTEAFF. The CDR3 DNA reads TGTGCCAGCAGCCCGGACAAAATTAACACTGAAGCTTTCTTT.

This clonotype was found a few times. The chain uses TRBV9 and TRBJ1-4; 8 bases align to TRBD1. Germline V gene sequence: CDR1 SGDLS, CDR2 YYNGEE. V lost 3 bases, J lost 5 bases, and 3 bases stayed unmatched. The CDR3 totals 14 residues. CDR3 DNA: TGTGCCAGCAGCGGGGGACAGGCGAATGAAAAACTGTTTTTT. Amino acid sequence: CASSGGQANEKLFF.

This clonotype was observed a handful of times. The rearrangement joins TRBV19 to TRBJ2-3; the D gene is possibly TRBD1 (6 bases). V was cut by 11 bases and J by 6 bases, with 18 bases left in between. CDR3 size: 13 residues. CDR1 is LNHDA and CDR2 is SQIVND in the germline V gene (reference sequence). The CDR3 reads CAVGAELADTQYF. As DNA, the CDR3 is TGTGCCGTGGGGGCAGAACTCGCGGATACGCAGTATTTT.

This clonotype has ten or more counts. CDR3 DNA: TGTGCCACCAGCAGAGGAGCGGTGTACGAGCAGTACTTC. It is translated as CATSRGAVYEQYF. V is TRBV15 and J is TRBJ2-7, with D perhaps matching TRBD2 (5 bases). This CDR3 spans 13 amino acids. The germline V gene has CDR1 LNHNV and CDR2 YYDKDF (reference sequence). V was shortened by 1 base and J by 4 bases, with 8 bases between the two germline ends. Drawing the rest from reference TRBV15 and TRBJ2-7, the complete variable domain is DAMVIQNPRYQVTQFGKPVTLSCSQTLNHNVMYWYQQKSSQAPKLLFHYYDKDFNNEADTPDNFQSRRPNTSFCFLDIRSPGLGDTAMYLCATSRGAVYEQYFGPGTRLTVT.

V gene TRBV29-1 combines with J gene TRBJ2-5; D remains ambiguous. In germline, CDR1 is SQVTM, CDR2 ANQGSEA. The length of the CDR3 is 14 residues. Trimming left V 0 bases short and J 4 bases short, with 12 bases between. This CDR3 reads CSVEESTRGETQYF. The CDR3 bases are TGCAGCGTTGAAGAGTCGACGAGAGGAGAGACCCAGTACTTC.

The V gene is TRBV7-2, the J gene TRBJ1-1, with TRBD1 as a possible D gene (5 bases). Germline values: CDR1 SGHTA, CDR2 FQGNSA. The V gene lost 5 bases and the J gene lost 8 bases, with 21 bases spanning the gap. The CDR3 is 15 residues long. The CDR3 region is CASSRRIRDAGEAFF. The CDR3, as DNA: TGTGCCAGCAGCCGAAGAATCAGGGATGCGGGGGAAGCTTTCTTT.

This clonotype was found many times. The CDR3 is CSARAYEQYF. The CDR3 DNA is TGCAGTGCCAGGGCCTACGAGCAGTACTTC. The rearrangement joins TRBV20-1 to TRBJ2-7; a possible D gene is TRBD1 (5 bases). Germline V gene sequence: CDR1 DFQATT, CDR2 SNEGSKA (reference sequence). Trimming pared 6 bases from V and 2 bases from J, leaving 5 bases between. This CDR3 is 10 amino acids long.

The chain recombines TRBV30 with TRBJ2-2, with 8 bases fitting TRBD1. This CDR3 comprises 15 residues. Per germline, CDR1 GTSNPN and CDR2 SVGIG (reference sequence). Losses at the gene ends were 3 bases for V and 7 bases for J; bases not matched to a gene: 10. CDR3 protein: CAWRGMTGAGGELFF. CDR3 DNA sequence: TGTGCCTGGAGGGGAATGACAGGGGCCGGCGGGGAGCTGTTTTTT.

As regards this clonotype: Being one base from a much bigger clone, this may be a read error. The CDR3 sequence: CASRNNAGNTEAFF. DNA for the CDR3: TGCGCCAGCAGAAATAATGCGGGGAACACTGAAGCTTTCTTT. The chain has TRBV5-1 and TRBJ1-1; unclear D gene. Per germline, CDR1 SGHRS and CDR2 YFSETQ. CDR3 length: 14 amino acids. V lost 5 bases and J 1 base, leaving 12 bases between the germline ends.

This clonotype appeared a few times. The chain links TRBV11-3 to TRBJ2-3; D gene ambiguous. Germline lookup yields CDR1 SGHNT and CDR2 YENEEA. The CDR3 consists of 12 residues. Between the trimmed V and J ends, which lost 0 bases and 4 bases, there was a span of 2 bases. The CDR3 bases are TGTGCCAGCAGCTTAGAGGCAGATACGCAGTATTTT. It specifies CASSLEADTQYF.